A single sample is the source of the 22 T cell receptor beta chains below, sequenced in a study of CD8+ T cells in alopecia areata. In each case, RNA was isolated and then reverse transcribed into cDNA as the sequencing template. TCRdb's table, derived via immunoSEQ multiplex PCR, lists solely in-frame clones and lacks some. This table has about 190,000 clones, less than 70% appearing once. This sample's treatment: oral pan-JAK inhibitor, 5-10 mg twice daily. The starting material was CD4+ T cells sorted from blood, obtained between weeks 49 and 50, from a patient treated with tofacitinib. All receptors come from a human donor with alopecia areata.

The chain joins TRBV19 to TRBJ2-6, with TRBD2 as a possible D gene (5 bases). Germline CDR1 LNHDA, CDR2 SQIVND (reference sequence). The CDR3 covers 16 residues. V lost 11 bases and J 0 bases, leaving 17 bases between the germline ends. CDR3 coding DNA: TGTGCCGCCTCACGTGGGGAGCCCTCTGGGGCCAACGTCCTGACTTTC. Its translation: CAASRGEPSGANVLTF.

The V gene is TRBV6-5, the J gene TRBJ1-1; no definite D call. The germline V gene has CDR1 MNHEY and CDR2 SVGAGI. The V gene lost 6 bases and the J gene lost 0 bases, with 8 bases spanning the gap. The CDR3 runs to 13 residues. This CDR3 reads CASSPSMNTEAFF. The CDR3 DNA reads TGTGCCAGCAGCCCATCCATGAACACTGAAGCTTTCTTT.

The chain combines TRBV19 with TRBJ1-6; the match to TRBD1 covers 9 bases. Trimming removed 7 bases from V and 6 bases from J; junction bases left unmatched: 7. Germline V CDR1 and CDR2: LNHDA, SQIVND (reference sequence). This CDR3 is 15 amino acids long. CDR3 amino acids: CASNLQGAGNSPLHF. The CDR3 bases are TGTGCCAGTAACCTACAGGGGGCGGGTAATTCACCCCTCCACTTT.

The CDR3, as DNA: TGTGCCAGCAGCGTAACCGGGGACAGGAACACTGAAGCTTTCTTT. Amino acid sequence: CASSVTGDRNTEAFF. The chain uses TRBV9 and TRBJ1-1; TRBD1 aligns across 7 bases. The CDR3 has 15 amino acids. V trimming: 1 base; J trimming: 1 base; junction bases outside the gene matches: 4. CDR1 SGDLS and CDR2 YYNGEE come from the germline V gene.

V usage is TRBV7-2 and J usage is TRBJ2-2; D is undetermined. Germline V gene lookup returns CDR1 SGHTA and CDR2 FQGNSA. V lost 5 bases and J lost 0, with 7 bases in between. This CDR3 is 14 amino acids long. The CDR3 region is CASSVIPNTGELFF. As DNA, the CDR3 is TGTGCCAGCAGCGTGATTCCGAACACCGGGGAGCTGTTTTTT.

The rearrangement joins TRBV10-3 to TRBJ2-3, with D possibly being TRBD1 (5 bases). Germline V gene sequence: CDR1 ENHRY, CDR2 SYGVKD. Trimming pared 9 bases from V and 1 base from J, leaving 11 bases between. CDR3 length: 13 amino acids. The CDR3 reads CAILQDGTDTQYF. DNA of the CDR3: TGTGCCATTTTACAGGACGGCACAGATACGCAGTATTTT.

The chain links TRBV29-1 to TRBJ2-1; 7 bases are shared with TRBD2. The V and J ends lost 7 bases and 8 bases, in that order; junction bases with no gene match: 14. The CDR3 is 14 amino acids. CDR1 and CDR2 from the germline V gene are SQVTM and ANQGSEA. CDR3 sequence: CSARDYRGNDEQFF. CDR3 nucleotide sequence: TGCAGCGCCCGGGACTACCGGGGCAACGATGAGCAGTTCTTC.

The gene calls are TRBV18 and TRBJ1-1; D is unclear. The CDR3 runs 13 residues. With 3 bases removed from V and 1 base from J, the gap between germline ends came to 6 bases. CDR1 and CDR2 from the germline V gene are KGHSH and LQKENI. CDR3 amino acids: CASSPSQNTEAFF. CDR3 nucleotides: TGTGCCAGCTCACCTTCCCAGAACACTGAAGCTTTCTTT.

The J gene is TRBJ2-7, the V gene TRBV30, with 7 positions matching TRBD2. This CDR3 region has 12 residues. V trimming: 5 bases; J trimming: 5 bases; junction bases outside the gene matches: 6. The germline V gene has CDR1 GTSNPN and CDR2 SVGIG (reference sequence). CDR3 region: CAWDLGGNEQYF. DNA of the CDR3: TGTGCCTGGGATCTGGGGGGGAACGAGCAGTACTTC.

The chain recombines TRBV5-1 with TRBJ2-7; 7 positions agree with TRBD1. CDR3 size: 16 residues. The V segment lost 0 bases and the J segment 1 base; nucleotides outside the gene matches: 7. Germline V gene sequence: CDR1 SGHRS, CDR2 YFSETQ. CDR3 sequence reads: CASSLDGSGQSYEQYF. The CDR3 nucleotides read TGCGCCAGCAGCTTGGACGGTTCGGGACAGTCCTACGAGCAGTACTTC.

The V and J genes are TRBV7-9 and TRBJ1-4, with a tentative D call TRBD1 (5 bases). Germline V lookup: CDR1 SEHNR, CDR2 FQNEAQ (reference sequence). The CDR3 spans 14 residues. Trimming stripped 0 bases from V and 8 bases from J, with 10 bases between. This CDR3 reads CASSLAMGREKLFF. In DNA form, the CDR3 reads TGTGCCAGCAGCTTAGCGATGGGGCGGGAAAAACTGTTTTTT.

This chain links TRBV20-1 with TRBJ1-2, with 7 bases identical to TRBD1. Germline CDR1 DFQATT, CDR2 SNEGSKA (reference sequence). The CDR3 contains 11 residues. V shed 5 bases, J shed 4 bases, and the junction held 1 base outside the gene matches. The CDR3 protein is CSAGTVYGYTF. DNA for the CDR3: TGCAGTGCTGGGACAGTCTATGGCTACACCTTC.

The chain employs TRBV18 and TRBJ2-7; tentatively, D is TRBD2 (5 bases). From germline, CDR1 is KGHSH and CDR2 LQKENI. The CDR3 totals 14 residues. Trimming left V 3 bases short and J 0 bases short, with 9 bases between. DNA of the CDR3: TGTGCCAGCTCACCGGACGGGATCTCCTACGAGCAGTACTTC. This sequence encodes CASSPDGISYEQYF.

V and J are TRBV4-1 and TRBJ1-1; D unresolved. Germline V gene sequence: CDR1 MGHRA, CDR2 YSYEKL. This CDR3 region has 15 residues. Trimming shortened V by 1 base and J by 2 bases, and 11 bases separated the two germline ends. The CDR3 nucleotides read TGCGCCAGCAGCCAAGTGGCGGCAGACAACACTGAAGCTTTCTTT. Its translation: CASSQVAADNTEAFF.

The chain combines TRBV2 with TRBJ1-1; tentatively, D is TRBD1 (5 bases). Germline V gene data show CDR1 as SNHLY and CDR2 as FYNNEI. The CDR3 extends over 14 amino acids. The V and J ends lost 6 bases and 0 bases respectively, with 11 bases between them. The CDR3 here is CASSVRVMNTEAFF. DNA for the CDR3: TGTGCCAGCAGCGTCAGGGTTATGAACACTGAAGCTTTCTTT.

The V gene is TRBV7-8, the J gene TRBJ1-1; possible D gene TRBD1, 6 bases. V dropped 1 base and J dropped 1 base, with 10 bases sitting between them. The CDR3 loop spans 15 amino acids. Per the germline V gene, CDR1 is SGHVS and CDR2 is FQNEAQ. CDR3 DNA sequence: TGTGCCAGCAGCTTAGAGGGGGGTGGGAACACTGAAGCTTTCTTT. It codes for CASSLEGGGNTEAFF. Looking up the rest from reference TRBV7-8 and TRBJ1-1 gives the full variable domain: GAGVSQSPRYKVAKRGQDVALRCDPISGHVSLFWYQQALGQGPEFLTYFQNEAQLDKSGLPSDRFFAERPEGSVSTLKIQRTQQEDSAVYLCASSLEGGGNTEAFFGQGTRLTVV.

The V call is TRBV29-1, the J call TRBJ2-7; a possible D gene is TRBD1 (6 bases). Germline CDR1 and CDR2: SQVTM and ANQGSEA. The CDR3 covers 13 residues. Trimming stripped 4 bases from V and 2 bases from J, with 12 bases between. CDR3 in amino acids: CSVAAGATYEQYF. CDR3 bases: TGCAGCGTTGCAGCAGGGGCGACCTACGAGCAGTACTTC.

This clone was observed a handful of times. The rearrangement joins TRBV7-3 to TRBJ2-5; 9 positions match TRBD1. The assigned J gene may be wrong: the sequence end matches TRBJ2-7 better. Germline assignment: CDR1 SGHTA and CDR2 FQGTGA. The CDR3 contains 15 residues. The CDR3 protein is CASSLTGQGSSEQYF. The DNA for the CDR3 is TGTGCCAGCAGCTTAACGGGACAGGGTTCGTCCGAGCAGTACTTC.

The chain joins TRBV7-9 to TRBJ2-7; tentative D call: TRBD1 (6 bases). Trimming stripped 4 bases from V and 4 bases from J, with 17 bases between. Germline CDR1 reads SEHNR; CDR2 reads FQNEAQ (reference sequence). The CDR3 is 15 residues long. This CDR3 reads CASSSRGQSSYEQYF. The DNA of the CDR3 is TGTGCCAGCAGCTCCCGTGGACAGTCTTCGTACGAGCAGTACTTC.

This rearrangement joins TRBV29-1 to TRBJ1-5; perhaps TRBD1 as D (5 bases). The CDR3 is made up of 14 amino acids. Trimming removed 6 bases at V and 4 bases at J, with 16 bases between. CDR1 is SQVTM and CDR2 is ANQGSEA in the germline V gene. CDR3 sequence (DNA): TGCAGCGTAAGCACCGGGACCGAAAATCAGCCCCAGCATTTT. Translated: CSVSTGTENQPQHF.

The chain links TRBV13 to TRBJ2-1; 8 nucleotides agree with TRBD2. CDR1 is PRHDT and CDR2 is FYEKMQ in the germline V gene (reference sequence). V was clipped by 5 bases and J by 6 bases; unmatched bases: 18. This CDR3 has 18 residues. The CDR3 nucleotides read TGTGCCAGCAGCCCTAGAGCGCGGGGGGCCTCGTCAGCCAATGAGCAGTTCTTC. It is translated as CASSPRARGASSANEQFF.

There are a few counts of this clone. This chain links TRBV18 with TRBJ1-1; D remains ambiguous. This CDR3 spans 15 amino acids. V lost 3 bases, J lost 4 bases, and 15 bases lay in between. Germline V lookup: CDR1 KGHSH, CDR2 LQKENI. The CDR3 region has the DNA TGTGCCAGCTCACCTTCGTCCCAATGGGGCACTGAAGCTTTCTTT. It specifies CASSPSSQWGTEAFF.